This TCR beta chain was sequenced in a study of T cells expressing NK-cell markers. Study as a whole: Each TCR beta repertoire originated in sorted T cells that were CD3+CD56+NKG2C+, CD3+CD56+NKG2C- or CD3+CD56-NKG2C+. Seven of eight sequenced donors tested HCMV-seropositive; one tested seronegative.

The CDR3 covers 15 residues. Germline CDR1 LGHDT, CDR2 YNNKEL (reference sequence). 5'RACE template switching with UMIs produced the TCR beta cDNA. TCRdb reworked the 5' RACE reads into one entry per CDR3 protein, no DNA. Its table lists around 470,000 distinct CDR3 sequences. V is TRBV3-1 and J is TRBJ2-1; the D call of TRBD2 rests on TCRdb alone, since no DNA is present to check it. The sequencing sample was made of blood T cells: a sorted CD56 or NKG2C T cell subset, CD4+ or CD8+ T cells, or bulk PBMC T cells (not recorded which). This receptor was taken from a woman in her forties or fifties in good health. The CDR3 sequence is CASSQEASGRSEQFF.